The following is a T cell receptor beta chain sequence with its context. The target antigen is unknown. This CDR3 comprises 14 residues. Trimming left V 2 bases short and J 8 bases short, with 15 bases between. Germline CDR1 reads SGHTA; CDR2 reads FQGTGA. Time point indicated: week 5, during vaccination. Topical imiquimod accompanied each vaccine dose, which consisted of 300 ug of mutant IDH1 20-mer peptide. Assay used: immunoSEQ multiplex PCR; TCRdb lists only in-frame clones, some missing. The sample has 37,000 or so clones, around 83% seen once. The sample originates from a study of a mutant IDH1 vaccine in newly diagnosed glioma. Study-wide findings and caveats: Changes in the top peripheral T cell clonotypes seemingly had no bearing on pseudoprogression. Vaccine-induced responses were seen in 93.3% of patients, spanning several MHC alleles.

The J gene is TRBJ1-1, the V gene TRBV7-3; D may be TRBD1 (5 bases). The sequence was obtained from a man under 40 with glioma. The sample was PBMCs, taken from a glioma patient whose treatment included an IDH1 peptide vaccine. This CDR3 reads CASSLGHPPAEAFF. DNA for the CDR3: TGTGCCAGCAGCTTAGGACACCCTCCGGCCGAAGCTTTCTTT.